This T cell receptor (beta chain) originates from a study of cytomegalovirus exposure and HLA in healthy donors. Notes on the study in general: Reports indicated that the classifier achieved high specificity and sensitivity in diagnosing cytomegalovirus status. Associated with cytomegalovirus, according to the listing, were around 170 TCR beta chains.

CDR3 length: 14 residues. Germline-derived CDR1 and CDR2 are SEHNR and FQNEAQ (reference sequence). V shed 5 bases and J 2 bases; nucleotides not matched to a gene: 6. For this clone: The antigen is unknown. Other DNA sequences within the sample encode an identical CDR3.

The assay was immunoSEQ multiplex PCR, and TCRdb's table has in-frame clones only and misses some. The table records fewer than 200,000 clones, around nine tenths of them present only once. From the 120-subject validation cohort, which was separate from the roughly 630-subject first cohort, the donors were drawn. V gene TRBV7-9 combines with J gene TRBJ2-7; TRBD1 matches at 7 bases. Sequencing was carried out using PBMCs. The receptor comes from a man younger than 40 in good health and CMV-seropositive. CDR3 DNA: TGTGCCAGCAGCCCACCGACAGGGACCTACGAGCAGTACTTC. Amino acid sequence: CASSPPTGTYEQYF. The variable domain in full, completed from reference TRBV7-9 and TRBJ2-7, reads DTGVSQNPRHKITKRGQNVTFRCDPISEHNRLYWYRQTLGQGPEFLTYFQNEAQLEKSRLLSDRFSAERPKGSFSTLEIQRTEQGDSAMYLCASSPPTGTYEQYFGPGTRLTVT.